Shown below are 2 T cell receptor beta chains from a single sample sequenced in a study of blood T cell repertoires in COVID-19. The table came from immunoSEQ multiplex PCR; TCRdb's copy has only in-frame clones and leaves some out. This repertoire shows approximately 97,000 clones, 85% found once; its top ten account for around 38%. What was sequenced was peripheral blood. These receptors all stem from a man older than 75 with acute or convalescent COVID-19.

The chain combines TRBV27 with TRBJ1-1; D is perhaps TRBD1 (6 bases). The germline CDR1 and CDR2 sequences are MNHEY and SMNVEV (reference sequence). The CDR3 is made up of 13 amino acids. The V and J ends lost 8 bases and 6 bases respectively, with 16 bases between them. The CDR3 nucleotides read TGTGCCAGCGCCGATTACAGGGTTGCTGAAGCTTTCTTT. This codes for CASADYRVAEAFF.

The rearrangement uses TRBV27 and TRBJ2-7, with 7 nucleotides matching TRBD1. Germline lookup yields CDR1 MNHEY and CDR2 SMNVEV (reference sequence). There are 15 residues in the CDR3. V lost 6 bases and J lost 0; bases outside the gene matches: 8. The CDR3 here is CASSITGVSSYEQYF. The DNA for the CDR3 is TGTGCCAGCAGCATAACAGGGGTGTCCTCCTACGAGCAGTACTTC.